The 21 T cell receptor beta chains reported below all come from one sample, sequenced in a study of blood T cell repertoires in COVID-19. TCRdb's table, derived via immunoSEQ multiplex PCR, lists solely in-frame clones and lacks some. The sample carries some 54,000 clones, about nine tenths recorded once. Sequencing was done on a sample of peripheral blood. These receptors were taken from a man aged 60 to 69 with acute or convalescent COVID-19.

This clone was detected only once. This chain uses TRBV30 with TRBJ2-7; 10 bases fit TRBD2. CDR1 is GTSNPN and CDR2 is SVGIG in the germline V gene (reference sequence). Losses at the gene ends were 5 bases for V and 7 bases for J; bases not matched to a gene: 5. The CDR3 covers 12 residues. The CDR3 protein is CAWWTSGPEQYF. The CDR3 DNA is TGTGCCTGGTGGACTAGCGGACCAGAGCAGTACTTC.

The chain couples TRBV19 to TRBJ1-5; D gene ambiguous. Trimming shortened V by 1 base and J by 1 base, and 8 bases separated the two germline ends. CDR1 and CDR2 (germline): LNHDA, SQIVND (reference sequence). The CDR3 covers 15 residues. For the CDR3, the DNA is TGTGCCAGTAGTATAGGCCAGGCAAGCAATCAGCCCCAGCATTTT. Translation gives CASSIGQASNQPQHF.

The count of this clone is one. The V gene is TRBV7-3, the J gene TRBJ2-3, with D possibly being TRBD1 (5 bases). V lost 5 bases, J lost 2 bases, and 14 bases lay in between. The germline gives CDR1 SGHTA, CDR2 FQGTGA. The CDR3 extends over 15 amino acids. CDR3 region: CASSALGAYTDTQYF. In DNA, the CDR3 is TGTGCCAGCAGCGCCCTTGGGGCTTACACAGATACGCAGTATTTT.

The chain uses TRBV5-5 and TRBJ1-5, with D possibly TRBD1 on 5 matching bases. The CDR3 is 13 amino acids. The V end was cut by 0 bases, the J end by 5 bases, with 6 bases between. Looked up from germline, CDR1 is SGHKS and CDR2 is YYEKEE (reference sequence). CDR3 in amino acids: CASSLAGDQPQHF. The CDR3 DNA reads TGTGCCAGCAGCTTGGCGGGGGATCAGCCCCAGCATTTT.

The CDR3, as DNA: TGTGCCTGGAGTGTAGTCGGTGACTCTGGAAACACCATATATTTT. The encoded protein is CAWSVVGDSGNTIYF. The J gene is TRBJ1-3, the V gene TRBV30; D remains unclear. Trimming took off 0 bases at V and 0 bases at J, with 9 bases between the two ends. The germline V gene encodes CDR1 GTSNPN and CDR2 SVGIG (reference sequence). This CDR3 has 15 residues.

In its sample, this clone was seen a few times. This CDR3 is also generated by other DNA sequences in the sample. The CDR3 region has the DNA TGTGCCAGCAGCTTAGCCCTGGGGGGTGCGGGCAATCAGCCCCAGCATTTT. Protein: CASSLALGGAGNQPQHF. The chain combines TRBV7-2 with TRBJ1-5; TRBD1 might be the D (5 bases). The CDR3 is 17 residues long. V lost 0 bases to trimming and J lost 2 bases, with 14 bases between them. Germline lookup yields CDR1 SGHTA and CDR2 FQGNSA.

The chain uses TRBV9 and TRBJ1-3; D gene uncertain. The CDR3 runs 14 residues. The V gene lost 0 bases and the J gene lost 1 base, with 5 bases spanning the gap. Germline assignment: CDR1 SGDLS and CDR2 YYNGEE. CDR3 amino acids: CASSVASSGNTIYF. In DNA, the CDR3 is TGTGCCAGCAGCGTAGCTAGTTCTGGAAACACCATATATTTT.

This clone was detected only a few times. The chain couples TRBV6-5 to TRBJ2-1; 11 nucleotides agree with TRBD2. Germline V gene lookup returns CDR1 MNHEY and CDR2 SVGAGI. V lost 4 bases, J lost 3 bases, and 5 bases stayed unmatched. The CDR3 has 16 residues. CDR3 in amino acids: CASSSEGLADYNEQFF. CDR3 DNA: TGTGCCAGCAGTTCCGAGGGACTAGCGGACTACAATGAGCAGTTCTTC.

This chain uses TRBV24-1 with TRBJ1-2; D is unclear. Trimming shortened V by 4 bases and J by 1 base, and 12 bases separated the two germline ends. CDR3 length: 15 residues. Germline lookup yields CDR1 KGHDR and CDR2 SFDVKD. This CDR3 is CATSEGPADNYGYTF. The CDR3 nucleotides read TGTGCCACCAGTGAGGGCCCAGCGGATAACTATGGCTACACCTTC.

The genes are TRBV11-2 and TRBJ1-6; D remains ambiguous. V was cut by 0 bases and J by 0 bases, with 6 bases left in between. This CDR3 has 16 amino acids. The germline CDR1 and CDR2 sequences are SGHAT and FQNNGV. CDR3 amino acids: CASSLDLSSYNSPLHF. CDR3 nucleotide sequence: TGTGCCAGCAGCTTAGACCTGAGCTCCTATAATTCACCCCTCCACTTT.

V gene TRBV19 combines with J gene TRBJ2-5; tentative D call: TRBD2 (5 bases). Between the trimmed V and J ends, which lost 5 bases and 0 bases, there was a span of 10 bases. This CDR3 has 14 amino acids. The germline CDR1 and CDR2 sequences are LNHDA and SQIVND (reference sequence). CDR3 bases: TGTGCCAGTAGTCCCCAGCGGTACCAAGAGACCCAGTACTTC. Translating gives CASSPQRYQETQYF.

The V and J genes are TRBV3-1 (or the pseudogene TRBV3-2) and TRBJ2-7; TRBD2 matches at 15 bases. Germline V gene data show CDR1 as LGHDT and CDR2 as YNNKEL (reference sequence). CDR3 length equals 16 residues. V gave up 4 bases and J gave up 4 bases; unmatched junction bases: 5. This CDR3 reads CASSLFGTSGRYEQYF. CDR3 coding DNA: TGTGCCAGCAGCCTCTTCGGGACTAGCGGGAGGTACGAGCAGTACTTC.

The chain is built from TRBV11-2 and TRBJ2-5; TRBD2 agrees at 7 bases. Germline-derived CDR1 and CDR2 are SGHAT and FQNNGV. This CDR3 comprises 13 residues. With 4 bases clipped from V and 5 bases from J, the junction kept 4 bases outside the gene matches. As DNA, the CDR3 is TGTGCCAGCAGCTCTACTAGCGAGGAGACCCAGTACTTC. It is translated as CASSSTSEETQYF.

The rearrangement uses TRBV30 and TRBJ2-2; 7 bases align to TRBD1. There are 13 residues in the CDR3. J lost 4 bases, V lost 8 bases, and 7 bases had no gene match. Germline assignment: CDR1 GTSNPN and CDR2 SVGIG (reference sequence). CDR3 sequence reads: CAGTGQPTGELFF. The CDR3 DNA reads as TGTGCCGGAACGGGACAGCCCACCGGGGAGCTGTTTTTT.

The rearrangement links TRBV27 to TRBJ1-3; 10 positions agree with TRBD1. CDR3 length: 15 amino acids. After removal of 5 bases from V and 4 bases from J, the junction contained 5 bases not matched to a gene. CDR1 MNHEY and CDR2 SMNVEV come from the germline V gene (reference sequence). CDR3 sequence: CASSLGTGVGNTIYF. Written as DNA, the CDR3 is TGTGCCAGCAGTCTTGGGACAGGGGTAGGAAACACCATATATTTT.

This chain links TRBV5-1 with TRBJ2-1; D ambiguous. The germline gives CDR1 SGHRS, CDR2 YFSETQ. The CDR3 covers 13 residues. Trimming took 4 bases from V and 3 from J, leaving 8 bases between them. CDR3 in amino acids: CASSLPSYNEQFF. The CDR3 DNA reads TGCGCCAGCAGCCTCCCTAGCTACAATGAGCAGTTCTTC.

The chain employs TRBV9 and TRBJ1-2; a weak D match, TRBD1 (5 bases). The CDR3 length is 14 residues. Per the germline V gene, CDR1 is SGDLS and CDR2 is YYNGEE. Trimming removed 3 bases at V and 0 bases at J, with 9 bases between. The CDR3 protein is CASSAGVANYGYTF. The CDR3, as DNA: TGTGCCAGCAGCGCGGGGGTGGCTAACTATGGCTACACCTTC. Complete variable domain (other parts from reference TRBV9 and TRBJ1-2): DSGVTQTPKHLITATGQRVTLRCSPRSGDLSVYWYQQSLDQGLQFLIQYYNGEERAKGNILERFSAQQFPDLHSELNLSSLELGDSALYFCASSAGVANYGYTFGSGTRLTVV.

The chain carries TRBV19 and TRBJ1-2, with a weak D call TRBD1 (6 bases). CDR1 is LNHDA, CDR2 SQIVND, per germline (reference sequence). Trimming cost V 1 base and J 8 bases, with 11 bases left between them. CDR3 size: 13 residues. Here the CDR3 DNA reads TGTGCCAGTAGTATAGTAAGGGACAACGGCTACACCTTC. This codes for CASSIVRDNGYTF. Looking up the rest from reference TRBV19 and TRBJ1-2 gives the full variable domain: DGGITQSPKYLFRKEGQNVTLSCEQNLNHDAMYWYRQDPGQGLRLIYYSQIVNDFQKGDIAEGYSVSREKKESFPLTVTSAQKNPTAFYLCASSIVRDNGYTFGSGTRLTVV.

CDR3 bases: TGTGCCAGCATAACAGGGGGTTCTTACGGTGACGAGCAGTACTTC. Protein sequence: CASITGGSYGDEQYF. The rearrangement uses TRBV28 and TRBJ2-7; 8 nucleotides line up with TRBD1. Germline V lookup: CDR1 MDHEN, CDR2 SYDVKM. V lost 7 bases to trimming and J lost 5 bases; unmatched junction nucleotides: 13. The CDR3 spans 15 residues.

The gene calls are TRBV11-3 and TRBJ2-3; 16 nucleotides align to TRBD2. In germline, CDR1 is SGHNT, CDR2 YENEEA. V lost 5 bases, J lost 1 base, and 6 bases stayed unmatched. This CDR3 region has 18 residues. The CDR3 sequence is CASSRGTSGRVGTDTQYF. In DNA form, the CDR3 reads TGTGCCAGCAGCCGAGGGACTAGCGGGAGGGTTGGCACAGATACGCAGTATTTT.

The V gene is TRBV11-2, the J gene TRBJ1-1, with D possibly being TRBD1 (5 bases). Germline CDR1 reads SGHAT; CDR2 reads FQNNGV. This CDR3 has 15 amino acids. Trimming removed 5 bases at V and 7 bases at J, with 20 bases between. For the CDR3, the DNA is TGTGCCAGCAGCGCCCGATTAGGGGAATCAGGTGAAGCTTTCTTT. Translating it yields CASSARLGESGEAFF.